These 11 T cell receptor beta chains came from one sample sequenced in a study of cytomegalovirus exposure and HLA in healthy donors. In the PCR, 60 Vbeta and 13 Jbeta primers were used. Libraries were prepared by immunoSEQ multiplex PCR; TCRdb keeps only in-frame clonotypes and omits some of them. The sample gives approximately 220,000 clones, 76% of which show up once; 0.6% to 0.7% is in the top ten. Sequencing was done on a sample of PBMCs. Source of these receptors: a man between 18 and 35 years old in good health and CMV-seronegative.

This clone turned up a few times. The J gene is TRBJ2-2, the V gene TRBV5-1, with 8 bases lining up with TRBD1. J gave up 4 bases and V 6 bases, and 8 bases lay outside the gene matches. The CDR3 runs to 15 residues. Germline CDR1 and CDR2: SGHRS and YFSETQ. The CDR3 region is CASTVTGGSTGELFF. CDR3 nucleotide sequence: TGCGCCAGCACCGTAACAGGGGGGAGCACCGGGGAGCTGTTTTTT.

This chain links TRBV6-5 with TRBJ1-1; the D is unclear. Trimming stripped 6 bases from V and 4 bases from J, with 9 bases between. CDR1 is MNHEY, CDR2 SVGAGI, per germline. The CDR3 is 12 residues long. Here the CDR3 reads CASSLSGTEAFF. The CDR3 DNA follows: TGTGCCAGCAGCCTCTCCGGCACTGAAGCTTTCTTT.

In DNA form, the CDR3 reads TGCGCCAGCAGCGCGGGACAGGTTAATTCACCCCTCCACTTT. Encoded protein: CASSAGQVNSPLHF. This chain links TRBV5-1 with TRBJ1-6; 8 bases fit TRBD1. V was pared by 4 bases and J by 6 bases, with 3 bases of the junction left unmatched. The CDR3 totals 14 residues. Germline V lookup: CDR1 SGHRS, CDR2 YFSETQ.

V is TRBV19 and J is TRBJ2-1; 11 nucleotides line up with TRBD2. Germline values: CDR1 LNHDA, CDR2 SQIVND (reference sequence). CDR3 length: 19 amino acids. V was pared by 6 bases and J by 2 bases, with 15 bases of the junction left unmatched. CDR3 region: CASSPLEASGRRAYNEQFF. CDR3 DNA sequence: TGTGCCAGTAGCCCCCTCGAGGCTAGCGGGAGGCGGGCCTACAATGAGCAGTTCTTC. Variable domain in full (rest from reference TRBV19 and TRBJ2-1): DGGITQSPKYLFRKEGQNVTLSCEQNLNHDAMYWYRQDPGQGLRLIYYSQIVNDFQKGDIAEGYSVSREKKESFPLTVTSAQKNPTAFYLCASSPLEASGRRAYNEQFFGPGTRLTVL.

There are a few counts of this clone. The J gene is TRBJ2-7, the V gene TRBV10-2; 9 bases fit TRBD2. Germline loops: CDR1 WSHSY, CDR2 SAAADI. V lost 6 bases and J lost 2; bases outside the gene matches: 2. The CDR3 sequence is 13 residues long. The CDR3 DNA reads as TGCGCCAGCAGGACTAGCGGAACCTACGAGCAGTACTTC. Protein: CASRTSGTYEQYF.

The J gene is TRBJ2-7, the V gene TRBV2, with TRBD2 as a possible D gene (5 bases). CDR3 size: 15 residues. The V and J ends lost 1 base and 2 bases respectively, with 12 bases between them. Looked up from germline, CDR1 is SNHLY and CDR2 is FYNNEI. CDR3 nucleotides: TGTGCCAGCAGTGAAGGTAGGGCCGGGACCTACGAGCAGTACTTC. Translated: CASSEGRAGTYEQYF.

The chain recombines TRBV5-1 with TRBJ1-6, with no clear D. The V and J ends lost 4 bases and 3 bases respectively, with 11 bases between them. This CDR3 spans 15 amino acids. CDR1 is SGHRS, CDR2 YFSETQ, per germline. The CDR3 bases are TGCGCCAGCAGCCCCGGGAGCGGCTATAATTCACCCCTCCACTTT. This translates into CASSPGSGYNSPLHF.

V gene TRBV5-1 combines with J gene TRBJ2-3; 9 bases fit TRBD2. J was trimmed by 2 bases and V by 0 bases; bases with no gene match: 7. The germline gives CDR1 SGHRS, CDR2 YFSETQ. The length of the CDR3 is 17 residues. The CDR3 nucleotides read TGCGCCAGCAGCTTGGATCGCCTAGCGGGGAACACAGATACGCAGTATTTT. It is translated as CASSLDRLAGNTDTQYF.

This sequence joins TRBV28 and TRBJ2-7; 13 bases are shared with TRBD2. The ends lost 5 bases at V and 2 bases at J; junction bases unmatched: 3. CDR1 and CDR2 (germline): MDHEN, SYDVKM. This CDR3 is 15 amino acids long. CDR3 amino acids: CASSPGLAGTYEQYF. CDR3 DNA sequence: TGTGCCAGCAGTCCGGGACTAGCGGGAACCTACGAGCAGTACTTC.

This clone has just a few counts. The chain couples TRBV2 to TRBJ2-1; 8 bases map to TRBD1. The J segment lost 8 bases and the V segment lost 5 bases, leaving 5 bases of the junction unmatched. CDR3 length equals 13 residues. The V gene's germline CDR1 is SNHLY and CDR2 FYNNEI. The CDR3, as DNA: TGTGCCAGCAGTACCGACAGGGGCGATGAGCAGTTCTTC. Translating it yields CASSTDRGDEQFF. Looking up the rest from reference TRBV2 and TRBJ2-1 gives the full variable domain: EPEVTQTPSHQVTQMGQEVILRCVPISNHLYFYWYRQILGQKVEFLVSFYNNEISEKSEIFDDQFSVERPDGSNFTLKIRSTKLEDSAMYFCASSTDRGDEQFFGPGTRLTVL.

The chain joins TRBV7-9 to TRBJ2-1; 8 bases match TRBD1. Germline V CDR1 and CDR2: SEHNR, FQNEAQ (reference sequence). After removal of 5 bases from V and 4 bases from J, the junction contained 10 bases not matched to a gene. This CDR3 is 16 amino acids long. CDR3 region: CASSGERTGLYNEQFF. CDR3 DNA: TGTGCCAGCAGCGGGGAGCGGACAGGGCTTTACAATGAGCAGTTCTTC.